Following are 30 T cell receptor beta chains from one sample sequenced in a study of blood T cell repertoires in COVID-19. This table comes from immunoSEQ multiplex PCR, and its TCRdb copy is limited to in-frame clones, with some not included. The sample shows roughly 290,000 clones, around 85% of them seen only once. The specimen sequenced was peripheral blood. These receptors were obtained from a woman in her twenties or thirties who had recovered from COVID-19.

The genes are TRBV20-1 and TRBJ2-3; no reliable D call. V lost 5 bases to trimming and J lost 2 bases, with 5 bases between them. CDR1 and CDR2 (germline): DFQATT, SNEGSKA (reference sequence). The length of the CDR3 is 11 residues. The CDR3 protein is CSAVITDTQYF. CDR3 nucleotide sequence: TGCAGTGCTGTAATCACAGATACGCAGTATTTT.

V and J are TRBV28 and TRBJ2-1; TRBD2 matches 12 bases. This CDR3 is built from 16 residues. V gave up 5 bases and J gave up 4 bases; unmatched junction bases: 6. From germline, CDR1 is MDHEN and CDR2 SYDVKM. CDR3 in amino acids: CASSRQTSGGYNEQFF. CDR3 DNA: TGTGCCAGCAGTCGACAGACTAGCGGGGGTTACAATGAGCAGTTCTTC.

The chain uses TRBV3-1 (or the pseudogene TRBV3-2) and TRBJ2-7, with TRBD2 matching 7 bases. This CDR3 comprises 15 residues. Germline values: CDR1 LGHDT, CDR2 YNNKEL (reference sequence). J lost 5 bases, V lost 1 base, and 8 bases had no gene match. CDR3 residues: CASSQGRSGNNEQYF. CDR3 sequence (DNA): TGTGCCAGCAGCCAAGGCAGGAGCGGGAACAACGAGCAGTACTTC.

This chain connects TRBV28 to TRBJ1-5, with 8 positions matching TRBD1. CDR1 is MDHEN and CDR2 is SYDVKM in the germline V gene. The CDR3 totals 15 residues. With V trimmed by 3 bases and J by 7 bases, 8 bases remained unmatched. CDR3 region: CASSLASGGGQPQHF. The CDR3 nucleotides read TGTGCCAGCAGTTTGGCGTCAGGGGGCGGCCAGCCCCAGCATTTT.

V usage is TRBV18 and J usage is TRBJ2-1, with 8 bases that match TRBD2. V shed 2 bases and J 1 base; nucleotides not matched to a gene: 1. CDR3 length: 15 amino acids. CDR1 is KGHSH, CDR2 LQKENI, per germline. The CDR3 reads CASSPKRGSYNEQFF. For the CDR3, the DNA is TGTGCCAGCTCACCAAAGCGGGGGTCCTACAATGAGCAGTTCTTC. The full variable domain, completed using reference TRBV18 and TRBJ2-1, is NAGVMQNPRHLVRRRGQEARLRCSPMKGHSHVYWYRQLPEEGLKFMVYLQKENIIDESGMPKERFSAEFPKEGPSILRIQQVVRGDSAAYFCASSPKRGSYNEQFFGPGTRLTVL.

V and J are TRBV12-3 or TRBV12-4 and TRBJ2-1; 8 nucleotides align to TRBD1. The CDR3 length is 12 residues. The V segment lost 4 bases and the J segment 8 bases; nucleotides outside the gene matches: 1. The CDR3 nucleotides read TGTGCCAGCAGTTCGGACAGGGATGAGCAGTTCTTC. Amino acids: CASSSDRDEQFF.

J is TRBJ2-3 and V is TRBV6-4; 10 bases align to TRBD2. CDR1 is MRHNA, CDR2 SNTAGT, per germline. The CDR3 has 14 amino acids. V gave up 7 bases and J gave up 2 bases; unmatched junction bases: 3. The DNA of the CDR3 is TGTGCCAGCAATACTAGCGGGGCCACAGATACGCAGTATTTT. Residues: CASNTSGATDTQYF.

The chain uses TRBV5-6 and TRBJ1-1; 7 positions match TRBD1. The CDR3 length is 12 residues. The V and J ends lost 4 bases and 8 bases, in that order; junction bases with no gene match: 5. Germline V gene lookup returns CDR1 SGHDT and CDR2 YYEEEE. The CDR3, as DNA: TGTGCCAGCAGCGCCAAGACAGGGGAAGCTTTCTTT. Encoded protein: CASSAKTGEAFF.

This chain connects TRBV6-2 or TRBV6-3 to TRBJ2-1; possibly TRBD2 for D (6 bases). The CDR3 has 21 residues. Germline CDR1 reads MNHEY; CDR2 reads SVGEGT. V lost 1 base, J lost 0 bases, and 25 bases lay in between. The CDR3 DNA sequence: TGTGCCAGCAGTTACTTGTTTCCTGGGGCGGGAATAGGGAGCTCCTACAATGAGCAGTTCTTC. Translation: CASSYLFPGAGIGSSYNEQFF.

The J gene is TRBJ2-7, the V gene TRBV5-5; 7 bases fit TRBD1. Germline-derived CDR1 and CDR2 are SGHKS and YYEKEE (reference sequence). Germline trimming cut 0 bases from V and 3 bases from J; bases unmatched to any gene: 6. CDR3 length: 15 residues. Here the CDR3 reads CASSLVGQADYEQYF. The DNA of the CDR3 is TGTGCCAGCAGCTTGGTAGGACAGGCCGACTACGAGCAGTACTTC.

The J gene is TRBJ2-7, the V gene TRBV6-2 or TRBV6-3; D possibly corresponds to TRBD2 (5 bases). There are 18 residues in the CDR3. V lost 2 bases and J lost 2, with 22 bases in between. Germline V gives CDR1 MNHEY, CDR2 SVGEGT. The CDR3 DNA reads as TGTGCCAGCAGTTACCCCGCATTCGTATCGGGAACTACCTACGAGCAGTACTTC. Residues: CASSYPAFVSGTTYEQYF.

This chain joins TRBV14 and TRBJ2-3, with D possibly TRBD1 on 5 matching bases. The CDR3 totals 13 residues. V gave up 0 bases and J gave up 5 bases, with 6 bases separating them. Germline lookup yields CDR1 SGHDN and CDR2 FVKESK. The CDR3 nucleotides are TGTGCCAGCAGCCAAGAAGGGGTAGATACGCAGTATTTT. It specifies CASSQEGVDTQYF.

This chain links TRBV5-1 with TRBJ1-1; TRBD1 matches 9 bases. J gave up 6 bases and V 2 bases, and 2 bases lay outside the gene matches. The CDR3 consists of 13 residues. Germline V lookup: CDR1 SGHRS, CDR2 YFSETQ. CDR3 protein: CASSLGDRAEAFF. DNA of the CDR3: TGCGCCAGCAGCTTAGGGGACAGGGCTGAAGCTTTCTTT.

The chain couples TRBV18 to TRBJ2-1; tentatively, D is TRBD1 (6 bases). Trimming left V 9 bases short and J 8 bases short, with 17 bases between. This CDR3 has 13 amino acids. Germline V lookup: CDR1 KGHSH, CDR2 LQKENI. Here the CDR3 DNA reads TGTGCCAGTGACCCAGGGGAAAGGGATGAGCAGTTCTTC. This gives the protein CASDPGERDEQFF.

The chain joins TRBV5-1 to TRBJ2-1, with TRBD2 matching 13 bases. CDR1 is SGHRS, CDR2 YFSETQ, per germline. V was clipped by 4 bases and J by 8 bases; unmatched bases: 9. This CDR3 has 16 amino acids. The CDR3 sequence is CASSGGTSGDIYEQFF. CDR3 DNA: TGCGCCAGCAGCGGAGGGACTAGCGGGGATATATATGAGCAGTTCTTC. Together with reference TRBV5-1 and TRBJ2-1, the CDR3 gives the full variable domain: KAGVTQTPRYLIKTRGQQVTLSCSPISGHRSVSWYQQTPGQGLQFLFEYFSETQRNKGNFPGRFSGRQFSNSRSEMNVSTLELGDSALYLCASSGGTSGDIYEQFFGPGTRLTVL.

V is TRBV15 and J is TRBJ1-2, with a weak D call TRBD1 (6 bases). This CDR3 is built from 13 residues. With 4 bases removed from V and 7 bases from J, the gap between germline ends came to 13 bases. Germline V gives CDR1 LNHNV, CDR2 YYDKDF (reference sequence). In nucleotides, the CDR3 is TGTGCCACCAGCAAGCCAGGACAGATTGGCTACACCTTC. Translation: CATSKPGQIGYTF.

The chain employs TRBV6-6 and TRBJ1-5; D is perhaps TRBD1 (5 bases). CDR1 is MNHNY, CDR2 SVGAGI, per germline (reference sequence). Trimming took off 2 bases at V and 6 bases at J, with 11 bases between the two ends. CDR3 length equals 14 residues. CDR3 DNA sequence: TGTGCCAGCAGTTACCCGGGGGGGGGTCAGCCCCAGCATTTT. Its translation is CASSYPGGGQPQHF.

CDR3 region: CASSQMTGGDNEQFF. In nucleotides, the CDR3 is TGTGCCAGCAGCCAGATGACAGGGGGGGACAATGAGCAGTTCTTC. The chain has TRBV3-1 (or the pseudogene TRBV3-2) and TRBJ2-1, with 9 positions matching TRBD1. The CDR3 is made up of 15 amino acids. Per germline, CDR1 LGHDT and CDR2 YNNKEL (reference sequence). The V and J ends lost 3 bases and 5 bases, in that order; junction bases with no gene match: 5.

This rearrangement joins TRBV9 to TRBJ1-1, with a weak D call TRBD1 (6 bases). There are 15 residues in the CDR3. Trimming cost V 4 bases and J 0 bases, with 13 bases left between them. Germline V gene sequence: CDR1 SGDLS, CDR2 YYNGEE. In DNA, the CDR3 is TGTGCCAGCAGCCCAACCGGGACACTGAACACTGAAGCTTTCTTT. It is translated as CASSPTGTLNTEAFF.

In this sample, this clone turned up once. This chain connects TRBV7-9 to TRBJ2-7, with a tentative D call TRBD2 (5 bases). From germline, CDR1 is SEHNR and CDR2 FQNEAQ (reference sequence). The CDR3 is 15 residues long. Trimming stripped 2 bases from V and 2 bases from J, with 13 bases between. The CDR3 here is CASSLISERPYEQYF. CDR3 nucleotide sequence: TGTGCCAGCAGCTTAATTAGCGAAAGACCCTACGAGCAGTACTTC. The entire variable domain, with the rest obtained from reference TRBV7-9 and TRBJ2-7, is as follows: DTGVSQNPRHKITKRGQNVTFRCDPISEHNRLYWYRQTLGQGPEFLTYFQNEAQLEKSRLLSDRFSAERPKGSFSTLEIQRTEQGDSAMYLCASSLISERPYEQYFGPGTRLTVT.

The chain combines TRBV7-8 with TRBJ2-1, with D unresolved. The V end lost 5 bases, the J end lost 2 bases, and 10 bases lay between the germline ends. The CDR3 is 14 residues long. Germline CDR1 reads SGHVS; CDR2 reads FQNEAQ. CDR3 nucleotides: TGTGCCAGCAGCCGACGGTCCCCCTACAATGAGCAGTTCTTC. It translates to CASSRRSPYNEQFF. The full variable domain, completed using reference TRBV7-8 and TRBJ2-1, is GAGVSQSPRYKVAKRGQDVALRCDPISGHVSLFWYQQALGQGPEFLTYFQNEAQLDKSGLPSDRFFAERPEGSVSTLKIQRTQQEDSAVYLCASSRRSPYNEQFFGPGTRLTVL.

V and J are TRBV30 and TRBJ2-1; weak D call: TRBD1 (7 bases). In germline, CDR1 is GTSNPN, CDR2 SVGIG (reference sequence). Deletions cut 0 bases from V and 10 bases from J, with 13 bases between. There are 13 residues in the CDR3. The CDR3 is CAWSVRSGGEQFF. DNA for the CDR3: TGTGCCTGGAGTGTTCGGTCAGGGGGGGAGCAGTTCTTC.

The CDR3 loop reads CASSQVEGYEQYF. The CDR3 DNA follows: TGTGCCAGCAGCCAGGTGGAGGGCTACGAGCAGTACTTC. The chain couples TRBV11-2 to TRBJ2-7; possibly TRBD2 for D (6 bases). Trimming pared 5 bases from V and 3 bases from J, leaving 11 bases between. Germline V CDR1 and CDR2: SGHAT, FQNNGV. CDR3 size: 13 residues.

The gene calls are TRBV6-1 and TRBJ1-1; possible D gene TRBD1, 5 bases. The CDR3 length is 12 residues. The V and J ends lost 2 bases and 7 bases respectively, with 8 bases between them. Germline V gene data show CDR1 as MNHNS and CDR2 as SASEGT. CDR3 loop: CASSERQGEAFF. The CDR3 DNA follows: TGTGCCAGCAGTGAAAGGCAGGGTGAAGCTTTCTTT.

The DNA for the CDR3 is TGTGCCAGCAGCGTAGCCGATACAAGCTCCTACGAGCAGTACTTC. Translation gives CASSVADTSSYEQYF. The chain has TRBV9 and TRBJ2-7, with unresolved D. Germline values: CDR1 SGDLS, CDR2 YYNGEE. V shed 0 bases and J shed 0 bases, with 10 bases lying between them. This CDR3 has 15 amino acids.

The J gene is TRBJ1-6, the V gene TRBV5-6; D possibly corresponds to TRBD1 (6 bases). Germline assignment: CDR1 SGHDT and CDR2 YYEEEE. The CDR3 loop spans 16 amino acids. V was shortened by 4 bases and J by 3 bases, with 14 bases between the two germline ends. CDR3 loop: CASSGPQGFYNSPLHF. CDR3 DNA sequence: TGTGCCAGCAGCGGGCCGCAGGGGTTCTATAATTCACCCCTCCACTTT.

The chain joins TRBV7-2 to TRBJ2-7, with D maybe TRBD1 (6 bases). Germline V gene data show CDR1 as SGHTA and CDR2 as FQGNSA. V was shortened by 5 bases and J by 6 bases, with 11 bases between the two germline ends. There are 12 residues in the CDR3. CDR3 region: CASSPDSSEQYF. The CDR3 DNA sequence: TGTGCCAGCAGCCCGGACAGCTCCGAGCAGTACTTC.

This clone was observed a single time. The chain employs TRBV7-2 and TRBJ2-3, with a possible D match to TRBD1 (5 bases). The CDR3 covers 14 residues. Looked up from germline, CDR1 is SGHTA and CDR2 is FQGNSA. V dropped 1 base and J dropped 5 bases, with 10 bases sitting between them. The CDR3 DNA sequence: TGTGCCAGCAGCTTAGGGGGCTCCGTAGATACGCAGTATTTT. Its translation: CASSLGGSVDTQYF.

This clone was seen only a few times. The V and J genes are TRBV14 and TRBJ2-1; 8 nucleotides align to TRBD2. V lost 1 base, J lost 5 bases, and 4 bases stayed unmatched. Germline values: CDR1 SGHDN, CDR2 FVKESK. CDR3 size: 15 residues. In DNA form, the CDR3 reads TGTGCCAGCAGCCAAGGGCGGGGGGCCCACAATGAGCAGTTCTTC. Amino acids: CASSQGRGAHNEQFF.

The rearrangement links TRBV19 to TRBJ1-1; possible D gene TRBD1, 6 bases. Germline CDR1 is LNHDA and CDR2 is SQIVND (reference sequence). V was trimmed by 10 bases and J by 1 base, leaving 10 bases between them. The CDR3 has 12 residues. Written as DNA, the CDR3 is TGTGCCATCAAACAGGGGAACACTGAAGCTTTCTTT. Translated, it gives CAIKQGNTEAFF.